The rows below give T cell receptor beta chains drawn from one sample of a study of CD8+ T cells in alopecia areata. Sequencing was performed with immunoSEQ multiplex PCR; in TCRdb, only in-frame clones are kept and a portion is missing. Here the sample spans 150,000 or so clones, 45% to 55% being singletons. This specimen consisted of CD8+ T cells sorted from blood, obtained at week 0. These receptors were taken from a human donor with alopecia areata. Each CDR3 is given with its conserved first and last residue. A D gene is named only where the DNA matches it firmly. Clone size is given for some rows only: seen once, a few or many times, or a class if the clone is expanded.

v_call,clone_size,j_call,d_call,cdr3_aa,cdr3_nt
TRBV2,few,TRBJ2-6,NA,CAGSLGSSGANVLTF,TGTGCCGGAAGCCTCGGAAGCTCTGGGGCCAACGTCCTGACTTTC
TRBV5-6,NA,TRBJ1-1,NA,CASSPQTRDVWSNTEAFF,TGTGCCAGCAGCCCCCAGACCAGGGACGTCTGGTCGAACACTGAAGCTTTCTTT
TRBV6-5,NA,TRBJ1-2,NA,CASSYSIIGSNYGYTF,TGTGCCAGCAGTTACTCGATAATTGGTTCTAACTATGGCTACACCTTC
TRBV5-6,once,TRBJ1-5,TRBD1,CASSLGQMYSNQPQHF,TGTGCCAGCAGCCTGGGACAGATGTATAGCAATCAGCCCCAGCATTTT
TRBV30,NA,TRBJ1-1,NA,CAWKEAKNTEAFF,TGTGCCTGGAAAGAAGCTAAGAACACTGAAGCTTTCTTT
TRBV18,NA,TRBJ2-3,NA,CASSPTGRNTDTQYF,TGTGCCAGCTCACCAACGGGACGTAACACAGATACGCAGTATTTT
TRBV13,few,TRBJ1-2,NA,CASSPGQGGVGYTF,TGTGCCAGCAGCCCGGGGCAGGGAGGGGTTGGCTACACCTTC
TRBV10-3,few,TRBJ2-5,TRBD1,CAIRGTGTGGTETQYF,TGTGCCATCAGAGGGACCGGGACAGGTGGCACAGAGACCCAGTACTTC
TRBV4-2,NA,TRBJ1-2,TRBD1,CASSQDISQGDGYTF,TGTGCCAGCAGCCAAGATATATCACAGGGGGATGGCTACACCTTC
TRBV27,NA,TRBJ1-1,NA,CASGLGGTEAFF,TGTGCCAGCGGTTTGGGGGGCACTGAAGCTTTCTTT
TRBV10-2,NA,TRBJ2-1,NA,CASSEGRLYNEQFF,TGCGCCAGCAGTGAGGGGCGGCTCTACAATGAGCAGTTCTTC
TRBV30,NA,TRBJ1-2,NA,CAWERGGTNYGYTF,TGTGCCTGGGAACGGGGGGGAACTAACTATGGCTACACCTTC
TRBV29-1,few,TRBJ2-3,NA,CSVVGIGTDTQYF,TGCAGCGTTGTTGGGATAGGTACAGATACGCAGTATTTT
TRBV27,NA,TRBJ1-2,NA,CASARAGDFDGYTF,TGTGCCAGCGCCCGGGCAGGGGATTTCGATGGCTACACCTTC